Each of the 22 T cell receptor beta chains below was sequenced from the same sample in a study of blood T cell repertoires in COVID-19. Some clones are missing from TCRdb's copy, which holds only in-frame ones; the method was immunoSEQ multiplex PCR. The table shows around 180,000 clones, with 65% to 85% occurring only once. The sample was peripheral blood. All receptors derive from a woman aged 25-40 years with acute or convalescent COVID-19.

Of note for this clone: A read error may account for a junction end that differs from germline. The chain has TRBV7-9 and TRBJ2-1; TRBD2 aligns across 12 bases. The CDR3 has 14 residues. Looked up from germline, CDR1 is SEHNR and CDR2 is FQNEAQ (reference sequence). For the CDR3, the DNA is TGTGCCAGCAGCCTAGCGGGAGGGAGCACTGAGCAGTTCTTC. It codes for CASSLAGGSTEQFF.

This clone came up a few times. This sequence joins TRBV3-1 (or the pseudogene TRBV3-2) and TRBJ1-5, with 7 bases identical to TRBD1. J lost 3 bases, V lost 1 base, and 3 bases had no gene match. Per germline, CDR1 LGHDT and CDR2 YNNKEL (reference sequence). The CDR3 covers 15 residues. The CDR3 region has the DNA TGTGCCAGCAGCCAAGGACAGGGTGTCAATCAGCCCCAGCATTTT. Amino acids: CASSQGQGVNQPQHF.

This clone was detected a few times. The V gene is TRBV5-1, the J gene TRBJ2-3; TRBD1 is a possible D gene (5 bases). Trimming cost V 0 bases and J 4 bases, with 12 bases left between them. Germline CDR1 reads SGHRS; CDR2 reads YFSETQ. The CDR3 sequence is 15 residues long. The DNA of the CDR3 is TGCGCCAGCAGCTTGGTTGGACACTCTTCAGATACGCAGTATTTT. Protein: CASSLVGHSSDTQYF. The variable domain in full, completed from reference TRBV5-1 and TRBJ2-3, reads KAGVTQTPRYLIKTRGQQVTLSCSPISGHRSVSWYQQTPGQGLQFLFEYFSETQRNKGNFPGRFSGRQFSNSRSEMNVSTLELGDSALYLCASSLVGHSSDTQYFGPGTRLTVL.

The genes are TRBV28 and TRBJ1-5; 9 positions agree with TRBD1. Germline trimming cut 6 bases from V and 4 bases from J; bases unmatched to any gene: 10. Germline V lookup: CDR1 MDHEN, CDR2 SYDVKM. The CDR3 has 16 residues. The CDR3 nucleotides are TGTGCCAGCAGCTATTCCTGGACAGGGGTTAATCAGCCCCAGCATTTT. Its protein product is CASSYSWTGVNQPQHF.

In its sample, this clone was seen a few times. J is TRBJ2-1 and V is TRBV3-1 (or the pseudogene TRBV3-2); 9 positions agree with TRBD2. Germline loops: CDR1 LGHDT, CDR2 YNNKEL (reference sequence). Unmatched junction bases numbered 14, after V lost 4 bases and J lost 7 bases. The CDR3 has 17 residues. The CDR3 reads CASSPFRGGRVRNEQFF. DNA for the CDR3: TGTGCCAGCAGCCCCTTCCGAGGCGGGAGGGTAAGGAATGAGCAGTTCTTC.

CDR3 sequence reads: CASSLGLSGTEAFF. DNA of the CDR3: TGTGCCAGCTCATTAGGATTGAGCGGCACTGAAGCTTTCTTT. V is TRBV18 and J is TRBJ1-1; D is unresolved. CDR3 length equals 14 residues. Between the trimmed V and J ends, which lost 5 bases and 4 bases, there was a span of 14 bases. Per the germline V gene, CDR1 is KGHSH and CDR2 is LQKENI.

The chain recombines TRBV4-1 with TRBJ1-2; D unresolved. Trimming removed 0 bases from V and 4 bases from J, with 15 bases in between. There are 16 residues in the CDR3. Per the germline V gene, CDR1 is MGHRA and CDR2 is YSYEKL. CDR3 loop: CASSQDSGFPIYGYTF. In nucleotides, the CDR3 is TGCGCCAGCAGCCAAGATTCCGGTTTTCCTATCTATGGCTACACCTTC.

The J gene is TRBJ2-2, the V gene TRBV11-3; the match to TRBD1 covers 10 bases. CDR1 and CDR2 (germline): SGHNT, YENEEA. V shed 7 bases and J 4 bases; nucleotides not matched to a gene: 6. The CDR3 loop spans 15 amino acids. The CDR3 spells CASTPGTGATGELFF. In nucleotides, the CDR3 is TGTGCCAGCACTCCCGGGACAGGGGCCACCGGGGAGCTGTTTTTT.

V usage is TRBV21-1 and J usage is TRBJ2-1; the table names TRBD1, a call not compared with the DNA. TRBV21-1 is marked as a pseudogene. This CDR3 is built from 16 residues. This CDR3 is CASSKPGTEGCNEQFF. CDR3 in DNA: TGTGCCAGCAGCAAACCCGGGACAGAAGGTTGCAATGAGCAGTTCTTC.

The CDR3 spells CASSASPDRSREQYF. The DNA of the CDR3 is TGTGCCAGCAGCGCCTCACCGGACAGGTCGAGGGAGCAGTACTTC. The V gene is TRBV9, the J gene TRBJ2-7, with 7 bases matching TRBD1. Germline V gene data show CDR1 as SGDLS and CDR2 as YYNGEE. The J segment lost 7 bases and the V segment lost 3 bases, leaving 13 bases of the junction unmatched. The CDR3 is made up of 15 amino acids.

This chain uses TRBV20-1 with TRBJ1-4, with D tentatively TRBD1 (6 bases). The CDR3 length is 13 residues. V lost 3 bases and J 6 bases, leaving 11 bases between the germline ends. Germline assignment: CDR1 DFQATT and CDR2 SNEGSKA (reference sequence). The CDR3, as DNA: TGCAGTGCTAGTGACAGGCCCGATGAAAAACTGTTTTTT. It specifies CSASDRPDEKLFF.

This clone has more than one count but fewer than ten. The chain's CDR3 is CASSLGLVAGELFF. The CDR3 DNA follows: TGTGCCAGCAGCTTAGGACTTGTGGCCGGGGAGCTGTTTTTT. The rearrangement uses TRBV7-2 and TRBJ2-2; D uncertain. The CDR3 totals 14 residues. V lost 1 base, J lost 6 bases, and 9 bases lay in between. The germline CDR1 and CDR2 sequences are SGHTA and FQGNSA.

This chain links TRBV27 with TRBJ2-3; D remains ambiguous. CDR3 length equals 14 residues. CDR1 and CDR2 from the germline V gene are MNHEY and SMNVEV (reference sequence). The ends were cut back, 3 bases at V and 0 bases at J, with 7 bases in the middle. The DNA for the CDR3 is TGTGCCAGCAGTTTCGGGTATAGCACAGATACGCAGTATTTT. Encoded protein: CASSFGYSTDTQYF.

This chain uses TRBV5-4 with TRBJ2-5; perhaps TRBD2 as D (6 bases). The CDR3 extends over 16 amino acids. Germline V gene data show CDR1 as SGHNT and CDR2 as YYREEE (reference sequence). V was shortened by 1 base and J by 9 bases, with 22 bases between the two germline ends. CDR3 residues: CASSLKRVGFSGAQYF. The CDR3 region has the DNA TGTGCCAGCAGCTTGAAGAGGGTGGGGTTTTCGGGGGCCCAGTACTTC.

The J gene is TRBJ1-2, the V gene TRBV15, with 9 bases identical to TRBD1. The CDR3 is 14 residues long. Germline V gene lookup returns CDR1 LNHNV and CDR2 YYDKDF (reference sequence). V lost 2 bases, J lost 4 bases, and 2 bases stayed unmatched. CDR3 sequence reads: CATSRPTGGYGYTF. The CDR3, as DNA: TGTGCCACCAGCAGACCGACAGGGGGCTATGGCTACACCTTC.

The chain combines TRBV28 with TRBJ2-7; TRBD1 matches 7 bases. Germline lookup yields CDR1 MDHEN and CDR2 SYDVKM. V lost 7 bases to trimming and J lost 5 bases; unmatched junction nucleotides: 5. The CDR3 extends over 12 amino acids. The DNA of the CDR3 is TGTGCCAGCACCACAGGGGTAAACGAGCAGTACTTC. Translating gives CASTTGVNEQYF.

This clone was picked up a small number of times. The V call is TRBV27, the J call TRBJ2-7; D gene uncertain. There are 12 residues in the CDR3. The V gene's germline CDR1 is MNHEY and CDR2 SMNVEV (reference sequence). The V end lost 2 bases, the J end lost 4 bases, and 6 bases lay between the germline ends. The CDR3 here is CASSLNRYEQYF. CDR3 nucleotide sequence: TGTGCCAGCAGTTTAAATCGTTACGAGCAGTACTTC.

This clone occurred once. J is TRBJ2-5 and V is TRBV29-1; 16 nucleotides line up with TRBD2. The CDR3 has 18 residues. Trimming removed 1 base from V and 7 bases from J; junction bases left unmatched: 12. Germline-derived CDR1 and CDR2 are SQVTM and ANQGSEA. CDR3 nucleotide sequence: TGCAGCGTTGAAGGAAGGGGACTAGCGGGAGGGCCCGGGGGGACCCAGTACTTC. Protein sequence: CSVEGRGLAGGPGGTQYF.

This clone has a handful of counts. Other DNA sequences within the sample encode an identical CDR3. V and J are TRBV5-4 and TRBJ2-1; TRBD2 agrees at 7 bases. After removal of 0 bases from V and 1 base from J, the junction contained 1 base not matched to a gene. Germline assignment: CDR1 SGHNT and CDR2 YYREEE (reference sequence). This CDR3 spans 15 amino acids. The CDR3 is CASSLGGGSYNEQFF. The CDR3 DNA reads TGTGCCAGCAGCTTGGGGGGGGGATCCTACAATGAGCAGTTCTTC.

This chain connects TRBV19 to TRBJ1-2, with D maybe TRBD1 (5 bases). The CDR3 spans 13 residues. Germline CDR1 LNHDA, CDR2 SQIVND (reference sequence). V was shortened by 3 bases and J by 8 bases, with 13 bases between the two germline ends. Written as DNA, the CDR3 is TGTGCCAGTAGTATTAGGGGCCTCTCCGGCTACACCTTC. It translates to CASSIRGLSGYTF.

This rearrangement joins TRBV9 to TRBJ2-1; unclear D gene. The germline V gene has CDR1 SGDLS and CDR2 YYNGEE. Trimming stripped 4 bases from V and 6 bases from J, with 8 bases between. This CDR3 comprises 12 residues. The CDR3 DNA reads TGTGCCAGCAGCCCCCGACTCAATGAGCAGTTCTTC. This gives the protein CASSPRLNEQFF.

The rearrangement joins TRBV19 to TRBJ1-5; unclear D gene. V lost 3 bases, J lost 5 bases, and 5 bases lay in between. Looked up from germline, CDR1 is LNHDA and CDR2 is SQIVND (reference sequence). The length of the CDR3 is 12 residues. This CDR3 is CASSIGYQPQHF. DNA for the CDR3: TGTGCCAGTAGTATCGGGTATCAGCCCCAGCATTTT. The whole variable domain, remainder taken from reference TRBV19 and TRBJ1-5, is DGGITQSPKYLFRKEGQNVTLSCEQNLNHDAMYWYRQDPGQGLRLIYYSQIVNDFQKGDIAEGYSVSREKKESFPLTVTSAQKNPTAFYLCASSIGYQPQHFGDGTRLSIL.